This T cell receptor beta chain comes out of a study of T cells in Graves' hyperthyroidism and ophthalmopathy. TCR beta CDR3 regions were amplified from RNA transcripts. The study used the HTBI primer set for a first-round RT-PCR of the TCR CDR3. TCRdb fed the multiplex PCR reads into MiXCR, producing one record per CDR3 protein. Among about 510,000 distinct CDR3 sequences listed, roughly 45% were seen once. Regarding this clonotype: The target antigen is unknown.

Trimming shortened V by 5 bases and J by 8 bases, and 12 bases separated the two germline ends. The CDR3 has 13 amino acids. CDR1 is SNHLY and CDR2 is FYNNEI in the germline V gene. Study-wide results and caveats: A model of 13 V-J features distinguished ophthalmopathy from stable hyperthyroidism.

Material: peripheral blood or thyroid tissue (not recorded which). The source of this sequence is an adult woman with Graves' disease, either hyperthyroidism or ophthalmopathy (not recorded which). J is TRBJ1-4 and V is TRBV2; D is perhaps TRBD1 (5 bases). The CDR3 loop is CASSIGEREKLFF. The CDR3 nucleotides read TGTGCCAGCAGTATAGGGGAGCGAGAAAAACTGTTTTTT.